This entry describes one T cell receptor (beta chain). The sample comes from a study of blood T cell repertoires in COVID-19. As for the study in general: T cells, B-cell-depleted T cells, or PBMCs provided the cDNA or gDNA that served as material.

CDR3 length: 16 residues. Trimming took 5 bases from V and 3 from J; bases not matched to a gene: 9. In germline, CDR1 is SEHNR, CDR2 FQNEAQ (reference sequence). Those who participated ranged in age from 18 to 89 years and resided in about two dozen US areas. Participant reports of clinical history set cohort assignment. Only in-frame clones appear in the TCRdb table, and some are missing; sequencing was by immunoSEQ multiplex PCR. The sample shows about 220,000 clones, about 85% of them seen only once. This sequence joins TRBV7-9 and TRBJ1-4, with 7 bases aligning to TRBD1. This receptor was identified in a woman in her 30s who had recovered from COVID-19. Sequenced sample: PBMCs or T cells enriched from blood (not recorded which). CDR3: CASSLSQGGANEKLFF. Here the CDR3 DNA reads TGTGCCAGCAGCCTTAGCCAGGGGGGAGCTAATGAAAAACTGTTTTTT.